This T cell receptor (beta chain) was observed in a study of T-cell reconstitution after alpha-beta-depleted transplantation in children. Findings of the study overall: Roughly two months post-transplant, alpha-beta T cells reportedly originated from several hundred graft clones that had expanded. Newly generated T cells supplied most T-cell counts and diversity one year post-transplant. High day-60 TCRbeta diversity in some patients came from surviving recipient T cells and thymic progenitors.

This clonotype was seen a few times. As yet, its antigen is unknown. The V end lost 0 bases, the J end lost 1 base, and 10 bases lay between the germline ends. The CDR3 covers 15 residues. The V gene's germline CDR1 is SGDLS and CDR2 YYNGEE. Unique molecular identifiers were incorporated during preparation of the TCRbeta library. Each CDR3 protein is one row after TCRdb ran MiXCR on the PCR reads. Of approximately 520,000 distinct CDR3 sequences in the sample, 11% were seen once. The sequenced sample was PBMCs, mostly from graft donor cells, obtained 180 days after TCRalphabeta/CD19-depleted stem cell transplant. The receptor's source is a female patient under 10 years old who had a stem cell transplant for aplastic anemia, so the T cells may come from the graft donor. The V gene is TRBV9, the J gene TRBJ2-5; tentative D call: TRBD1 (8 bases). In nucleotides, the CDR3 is TGTGCCAGCAGCGTAGACAGGGGGGGCCAAGAGACCCAGTACTTC. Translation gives CASSVDRGGQETQYF.